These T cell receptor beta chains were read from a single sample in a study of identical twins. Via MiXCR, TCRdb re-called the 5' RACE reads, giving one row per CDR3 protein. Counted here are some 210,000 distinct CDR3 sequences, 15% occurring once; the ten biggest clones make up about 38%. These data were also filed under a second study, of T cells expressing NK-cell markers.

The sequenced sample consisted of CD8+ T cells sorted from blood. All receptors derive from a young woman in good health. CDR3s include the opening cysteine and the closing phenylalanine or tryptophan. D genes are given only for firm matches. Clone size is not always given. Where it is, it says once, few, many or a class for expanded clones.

CASSLEWYEQYF	TGTGCCAGCAGCTTGGAGTGGTACGAGCAGTACTTC	TRBV5-5	-	many	TRBJ2-7
CASSMGYSPLHF	TGTGCCAGCAGCATGGGATATTCACCCCTCCACTTT	TRBV12-3/TRBV12-4	-	-	TRBJ1-6
CASSSLGHPEQFF	TGTGCCAGCAGCTCCTTGGGACACCCAGAGCAGTTCTTC	TRBV11-2	-	-	TRBJ2-1
CASSVEGQIHYEQYF	TGTGCCAGCAGCGTAGAAGGCCAGATCCATTACGAGCAGTACTTC	TRBV9	-	few	TRBJ2-7
CASGDRGTEAFF	TGTGCCAGCGGGGACAGGGGGACTGAAGCTTTCTTT	TRBV7-9	TRBD1	few	TRBJ1-1
CASSFLVAGELFF	TGTGCCAGCAGCTTCCTAGTGGCTGGGGAGCTGTTTTTT	TRBV11-2	-	-	TRBJ2-2
CSVEDRAPGANVLTF	TGCAGCGTTGAAGATCGAGCCCCTGGGGCCAACGTCCTGACTTTC	TRBV29-1	-	-	TRBJ2-6
CASSWAEYGYTF	TGTGCCAGCAGTTGGGCGGAATATGGCTACACCTTC	TRBV12-3/TRBV12-4	-	few	TRBJ1-2
CASSVAPWSYNEQFF	TGTGCCAGCAGCGTAGCTCCGTGGTCCTACAATGAGCAGTTCTTC	TRBV9	-	-	TRBJ2-1
CSVGRVGFEAFF	TGCAGCGTTGGTAGGGTCGGGTTTGAAGCTTTCTTT	TRBV29-1	-	-	TRBJ1-1
CASSRTGTSGRVNNEQFF	TGTGCCAGCAGTCGAACCGGGACTAGCGGGAGGGTAAACAATGAGCAGTTCTTC	TRBV6-1	TRBD2	-	TRBJ2-1
CASSMGLAGDEQFF	TGTGCCAGCAGTATGGGACTAGCGGGAGATGAGCAGTTCTTC	TRBV12-3/TRBV12-4	TRBD2	few	TRBJ2-1
CASSLGREAFF	TGCGCCAGCAGCCTGGGCAGGGAAGCTTTCTTT	TRBV5-1	-	many	TRBJ1-1
CASSTGYEQYF	TGTGCCAGCAGTACAGGGTACGAGCAGTACTTC	TRBV6-5	-	-	TRBJ2-7
CASSFTTPNTEAFF	TGCGCCAGCAGCTTTACCACACCGAACACTGAAGCTTTCTTT	TRBV5-1	-	few	TRBJ1-1
CASSVNPGGARKNTEAFF	TGTGCCAGCAGCGTAAACCCAGGAGGGGCCCGGAAGAACACTGAAGCTTTCTTT	TRBV9	-	few	TRBJ1-1
CSARTSGGYEQFF	TGCAGTGCTAGAACCAGCGGGGGATATGAGCAGTTCTTC	TRBV20-1	TRBD2	-	TRBJ2-1
CASSDPAGELFF	TGTGCCAGCAGTGACCCCGCCGGGGAGCTGTTTTTT	TRBV4-2	-	-	TRBJ2-2
CASRYLTEAFF	TGTGCCAGCCGCTATCTCACTGAAGCTTTCTTT	TRBV6-1	-	-	TRBJ1-1
CASSGWGQGADEQYF	TGCGCCAGCAGCGGCTGGGGACAGGGGGCGGACGAGCAGTACTTC	TRBV5-1	TRBD1	-	TRBJ2-7
CASSFPTGPGEQYF	TGTGCCAGCAGCTTCCCGACAGGACCGGGCGAGCAGTACTTC	TRBV7-9	-	many	TRBJ2-7
CASSQESPGGSYNEQFF	TGCGCCAGCAGCCAAGAGTCCCCAGGGGGCTCCTACAATGAGCAGTTCTTC	TRBV4-3	TRBD1	few	TRBJ2-1
CASSYGENEQFF	TGTGCCAGCAGTTACGGGGAGAATGAGCAGTTCTTC	TRBV6-5	-	few	TRBJ2-1
CSVPGQGIHGYTF	TGCAGCGTTCCGGGACAGGGGATACACGGCTACACCTTC	TRBV29-1	TRBD1	-	TRBJ1-2
CSASLRLPPPEQFF	TGCAGTGCTAGTCTTCGTCTGCCACCCCCGGAGCAGTTCTTC	TRBV20-1	-	few	TRBJ2-1
CAWSVGREDSGELFF	TGTGCCTGGAGTGTAGGTCGGGAGGATAGCGGGGAGCTGTTTTTT	TRBV30	TRBD2	-	TRBJ2-2
CASSYPDRGPYNEQFF	TGTGCCAGCAGTTACCCCGACAGGGGTCCTTACAATGAGCAGTTCTTC	TRBV6-2/TRBV6-3	TRBD1	-	TRBJ2-1
CASTPAGIGTDTQYF	TGTGCCAGCACCCCAGCGGGAATTGGTACAGATACGCAGTATTTT	TRBV12-3/TRBV12-4	TRBD2	-	TRBJ2-3
CASSQLANEQFF	TGTGCCAGCAGCCAACTAGCCAATGAGCAGTTCTTC	TRBV7-2	-	-	TRBJ2-1
CASSFVRATEAFF	TGTGCCAGCAGTTTTGTCAGGGCCACTGAAGCTTTCTTT	TRBV12-3/TRBV12-4	-	few	TRBJ1-1
CASGSGTPYEQYF	TGTGCCAGCGGCTCTGGGACACCCTATGAGCAGTACTTC	TRBV5-6	-	-	TRBJ2-7
CASTTAGTTDTQYF	TGTGCCAGCACCACGGCCGGGACCACAGATACGCAGTATTTT	TRBV7-9	-	-	TRBJ2-3
CASSIRDRGYEQYF	TGTGCCAGCAGTATTCGGGACAGGGGGTACGAGCAGTACTTC	TRBV27	TRBD1	-	TRBJ2-7
CATSGHPSGLEQFF	TGTGCCACCAGCGGGCACCCCTCAGGTCTTGAGCAGTTCTTC	TRBV15	-	-	TRBJ2-1
CASSQDLGSSYEQYF	TGTGCCAGCAGCCAAGATCTCGGGAGCTCCTACGAGCAGTACTTC	TRBV4-2	-	many	TRBJ2-7
CASRPPLVYEQYF	TGTGCCAGCAGACCCCCCCTAGTTTACGAGCAGTACTTC	TRBV7-8	-	-	TRBJ2-7
CAITGGGELFF	TGTGCCATCACCGGCGGGGGGGAGCTGTTTTTT	TRBV10-3	-	many	TRBJ2-2
CASSLGTGGSEQYF	TGTGCCAGCAGCCTCGGGACAGGGGGCAGCGAGCAGTACTTC	TRBV3-1	TRBD1	-	TRBJ2-7
CASSTGAGAYEQYF	TGTGCCAGCAGTACCGGAGCGGGGGCGTACGAGCAGTACTTC	TRBV5-6	TRBD2	-	TRBJ2-7
CASSFTTGASYNEQFF	TGTGCCAGCAGCTTCACCACAGGGGCCTCCTACAATGAGCAGTTCTTC	TRBV7-9	TRBD1	few	TRBJ2-1
CASSQTSGGAGEQFF	TGTGCCAGCAGCCAAACTAGCGGGGGGGCGGGTGAGCAGTTCTTC	TRBV4-2	TRBD2	-	TRBJ2-1
CASRPEGAGGHSPLHF	TGCGCCAGCAGACCAGAAGGGGCCGGCGGTCATTCACCCCTCCACTTT	TRBV4-1	-	-	TRBJ1-6
CASSSQGANGYTF	TGTGCCAGCAGTTCCCAGGGGGCGAATGGCTACACCTTC	TRBV6-5	TRBD1	few	TRBJ1-2
CASSYRHNSNQPQHF	TGTGCCAGCAGTTACCGGCACAATAGCAATCAGCCCCAGCATTTT	TRBV6-5	-	few	TRBJ1-5
CSGGKGFPRHEQYF	TGCAGTGGGGGAAAAGGGTTCCCGCGTCACGAGCAGTACTTC	TRBV20-1	-	few	TRBJ2-7
CASRIEDSPLHF	TGTGCCAGTCGAATCGAGGATTCACCCCTCCACTTT	TRBV6-5	-	few	TRBJ1-6
CAISAQGTAQEETQYF	TGTGCCATCAGTGCCCAGGGGACAGCTCAAGAAGAGACCCAGTACTTC	TRBV10-3	TRBD1	few	TRBJ2-5
CASRPDPNEKLFF	TGTGCCAGCAGGCCCGATCCTAATGAAAAACTGTTTTTT	TRBV2	-	many	TRBJ1-4
CASSLVIRDGGYNEKLFF	TGTGCCAGCAGCTTAGTGATTCGCGACGGAGGGTATAATGAAAAACTGTTTTTT	TRBV7-6	-	few	TRBJ1-4
CSARSSISGGEQFF	TGCAGTGCTAGATCCTCAATTAGCGGTGGTGAGCAGTTCTTC	TRBV20-1	-	-	TRBJ2-1
CASSPTTGSAYEQYF	TGTGCCAGCAGTCCCACGACAGGGTCGGCCTACGAGCAGTACTTC	TRBV12-3/TRBV12-4	TRBD1	-	TRBJ2-7
CASSGRQGAGEQYF	TGTGCCAGCAGTGGCCGACAGGGGGCGGGGGAGCAGTACTTC	TRBV25-1	TRBD1	once	TRBJ2-7
CASSLIAGINEQYF	TGTGCCAGCAGCTTAATCGCAGGGATCAACGAGCAGTACTTC	TRBV7-2	-	few	TRBJ2-7
CASSPRDRGGTQSYEQYF	TGTGCCAGCAGTCCCCGGGACAGGGGGGGAACTCAGAGTTACGAGCAGTACTTC	TRBV12-3/TRBV12-4	TRBD1	few	TRBJ2-7
CASSQGLAGGKETQYF	TGTGCCAGCAGCCAAGGATTGGCGGGAGGTAAAGAGACCCAGTACTTC	TRBV3-1	TRBD2	few	TRBJ2-5
CASSPSHGPSETQYF	TGTGCCAGCAGCCCATCCCATGGTCCCAGCGAGACCCAGTACTTC	TRBV5-5	-	-	TRBJ2-5
CAMDRGLAENYEQYF	TGTGCCATGGACCGGGGACTAGCGGAAAACTACGAGCAGTACTTC	TRBV10-3	TRBD2	many	TRBJ2-7
CASSLAVTGGFHEQFF	TGCGCCAGCAGCTTGGCCGTGACAGGGGGCTTCCATGAGCAGTTCTTC	TRBV5-1	TRBD1	-	TRBJ2-1